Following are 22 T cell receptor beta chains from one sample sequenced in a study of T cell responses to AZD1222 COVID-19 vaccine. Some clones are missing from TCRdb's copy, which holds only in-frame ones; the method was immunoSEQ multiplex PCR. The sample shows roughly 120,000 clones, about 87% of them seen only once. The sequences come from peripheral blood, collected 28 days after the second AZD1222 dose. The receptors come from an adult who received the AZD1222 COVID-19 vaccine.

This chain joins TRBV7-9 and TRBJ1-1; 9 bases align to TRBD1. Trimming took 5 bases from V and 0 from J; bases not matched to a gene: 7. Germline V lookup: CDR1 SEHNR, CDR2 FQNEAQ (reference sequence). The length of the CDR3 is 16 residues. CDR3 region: CASSPRQGVMNTEAFF. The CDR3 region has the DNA TGTGCCAGCAGCCCTCGACAGGGGGTTATGAACACTGAAGCTTTCTTT.

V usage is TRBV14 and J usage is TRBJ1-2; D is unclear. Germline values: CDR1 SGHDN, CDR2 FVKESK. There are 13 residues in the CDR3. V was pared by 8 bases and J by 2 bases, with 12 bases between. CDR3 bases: TGTGCCAGCGGCGATGGGAGGAACTATGGCTACACCTTC. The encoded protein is CASGDGRNYGYTF.

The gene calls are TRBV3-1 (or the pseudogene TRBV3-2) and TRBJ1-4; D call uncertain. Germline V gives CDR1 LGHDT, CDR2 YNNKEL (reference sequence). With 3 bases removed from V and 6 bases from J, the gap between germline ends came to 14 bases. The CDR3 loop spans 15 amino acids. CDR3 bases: TGTGCCAGCAGCCATTTCAGAGAAGGATATGAAAAACTGTTTTTT. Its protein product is CASSHFREGYEKLFF.

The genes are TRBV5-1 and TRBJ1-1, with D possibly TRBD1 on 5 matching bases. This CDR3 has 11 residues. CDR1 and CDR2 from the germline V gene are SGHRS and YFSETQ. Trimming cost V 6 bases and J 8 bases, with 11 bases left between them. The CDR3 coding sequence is TGCGCCAGCAACCGGGGCGGGGAAGCTTTCTTT. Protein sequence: CASNRGGEAFF.

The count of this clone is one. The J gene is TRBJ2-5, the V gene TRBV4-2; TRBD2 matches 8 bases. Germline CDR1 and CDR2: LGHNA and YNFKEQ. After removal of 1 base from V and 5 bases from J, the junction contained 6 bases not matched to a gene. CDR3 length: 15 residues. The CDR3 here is CASSQGSGTRETQYF. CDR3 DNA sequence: TGTGCCAGCAGCCAAGGATCCGGGACTAGGGAGACCCAGTACTTC.

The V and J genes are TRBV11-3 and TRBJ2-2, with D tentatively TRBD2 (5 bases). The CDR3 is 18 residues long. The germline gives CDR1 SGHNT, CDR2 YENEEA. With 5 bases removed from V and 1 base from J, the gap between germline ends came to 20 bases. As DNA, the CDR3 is TGTGCCAGCAGCATAGGCGGAGAGGGCGCGGAGAACACCGGGGAGCTGTTTTTT. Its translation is CASSIGGEGAENTGELFF.

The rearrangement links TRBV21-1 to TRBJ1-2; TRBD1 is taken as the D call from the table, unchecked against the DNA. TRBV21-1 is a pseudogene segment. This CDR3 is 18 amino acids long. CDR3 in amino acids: CASSPARINRVGIYGYTF. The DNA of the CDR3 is TGTGCCAGCAGCCCGGCCCGGATTAACAGGGTGGGTATCTATGGCTACACCTTC.

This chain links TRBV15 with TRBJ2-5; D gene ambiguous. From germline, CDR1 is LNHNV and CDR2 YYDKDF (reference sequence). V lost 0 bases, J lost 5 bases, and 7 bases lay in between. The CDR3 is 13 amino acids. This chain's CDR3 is CATSRDGRETQYF. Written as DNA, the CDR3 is TGTGCCACCAGCAGAGATGGACGGGAGACCCAGTACTTC. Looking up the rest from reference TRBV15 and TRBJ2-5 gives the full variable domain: DAMVIQNPRYQVTQFGKPVTLSCSQTLNHNVMYWYQQKSSQAPKLLFHYYDKDFNNEADTPDNFQSRRPNTSFCFLDIRSPGLGDTAMYLCATSRDGRETQYFGPGTRLLVL.

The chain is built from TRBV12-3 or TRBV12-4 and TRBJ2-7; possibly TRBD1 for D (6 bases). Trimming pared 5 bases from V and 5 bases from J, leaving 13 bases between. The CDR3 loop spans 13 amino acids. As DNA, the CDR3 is TGTGCCAGCAGTACCCAGGGGATTCACGAGCAGTACTTC. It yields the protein CASSTQGIHEQYF.

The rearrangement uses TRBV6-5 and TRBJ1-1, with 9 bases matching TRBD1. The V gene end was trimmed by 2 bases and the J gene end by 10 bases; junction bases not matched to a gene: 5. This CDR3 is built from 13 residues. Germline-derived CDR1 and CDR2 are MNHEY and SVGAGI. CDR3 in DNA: TGTGCCAGCAGTTACACACCGGGACAGGGAGCTTTCTTT. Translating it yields CASSYTPGQGAFF.

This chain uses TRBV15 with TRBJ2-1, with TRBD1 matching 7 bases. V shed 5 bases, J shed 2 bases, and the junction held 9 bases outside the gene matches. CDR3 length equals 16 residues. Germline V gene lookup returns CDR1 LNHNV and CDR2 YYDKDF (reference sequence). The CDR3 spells CATSGTLQGAYNEQFF. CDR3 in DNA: TGTGCCACCAGCGGTACCTTGCAGGGGGCCTACAATGAGCAGTTCTTC.

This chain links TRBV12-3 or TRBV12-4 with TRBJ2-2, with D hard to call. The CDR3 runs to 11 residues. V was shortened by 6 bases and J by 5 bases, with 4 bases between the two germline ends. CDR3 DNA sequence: TGTGCCAGCAGGGGAACCGGGGAGCTGTTTTTT. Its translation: CASRGTGELFF.

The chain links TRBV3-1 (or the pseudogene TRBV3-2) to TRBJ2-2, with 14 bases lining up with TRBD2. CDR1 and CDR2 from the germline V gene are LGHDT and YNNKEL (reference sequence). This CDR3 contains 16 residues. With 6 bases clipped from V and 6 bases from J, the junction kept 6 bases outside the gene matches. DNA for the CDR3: TGTGCCAGCAGAGCCCCGGGACTAGCGGGGGCCGGGGAGCTGTTTTTT. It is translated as CASRAPGLAGAGELFF.

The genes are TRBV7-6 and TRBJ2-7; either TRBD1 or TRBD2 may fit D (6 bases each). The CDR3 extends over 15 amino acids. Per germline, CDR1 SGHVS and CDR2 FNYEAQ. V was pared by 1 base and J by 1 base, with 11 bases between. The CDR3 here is CASSLGQGRSYEQYF. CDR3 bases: TGTGCCAGCAGCTTAGGCCAGGGGAGGTCCTACGAGCAGTACTTC.

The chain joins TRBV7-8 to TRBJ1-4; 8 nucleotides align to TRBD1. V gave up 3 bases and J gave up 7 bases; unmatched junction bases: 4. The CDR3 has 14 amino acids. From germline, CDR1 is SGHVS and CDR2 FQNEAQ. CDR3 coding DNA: TGTGCCAGCAGCTTCACAGGGGGAAGTGAAAAACTGTTTTTT. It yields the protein CASSFTGGSEKLFF. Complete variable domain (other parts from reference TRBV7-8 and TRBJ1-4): GAGVSQSPRYKVAKRGQDVALRCDPISGHVSLFWYQQALGQGPEFLTYFQNEAQLDKSGLPSDRFFAERPEGSVSTLKIQRTQQEDSAVYLCASSFTGGSEKLFFGSGTQLSVL.

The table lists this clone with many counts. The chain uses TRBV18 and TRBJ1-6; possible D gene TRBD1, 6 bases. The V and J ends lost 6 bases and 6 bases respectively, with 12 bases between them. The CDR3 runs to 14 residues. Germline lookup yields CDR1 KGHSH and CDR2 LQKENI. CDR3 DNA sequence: TGTGCCAGCTCGAGAGACAGGCTTAATTCACCCCTCCACTTT. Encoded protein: CASSRDRLNSPLHF. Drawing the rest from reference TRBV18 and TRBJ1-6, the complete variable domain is NAGVMQNPRHLVRRRGQEARLRCSPMKGHSHVYWYRQLPEEGLKFMVYLQKENIIDESGMPKERFSAEFPKEGPSILRIQQVVRGDSAAYFCASSRDRLNSPLHFGNGTRLTVT.

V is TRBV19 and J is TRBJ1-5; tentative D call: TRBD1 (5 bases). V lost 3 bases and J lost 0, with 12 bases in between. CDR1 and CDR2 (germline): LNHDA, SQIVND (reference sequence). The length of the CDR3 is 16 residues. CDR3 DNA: TGTGCCAGTAGTATCCGGGGCGGGGTTAGCAATCAGCCCCAGCATTTT. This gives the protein CASSIRGGVSNQPQHF. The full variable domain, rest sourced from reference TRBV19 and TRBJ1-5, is DGGITQSPKYLFRKEGQNVTLSCEQNLNHDAMYWYRQDPGQGLRLIYYSQIVNDFQKGDIAEGYSVSREKKESFPLTVTSAQKNPTAFYLCASSIRGGVSNQPQHFGDGTRLSIL.

The CDR3 DNA reads TGTGCCACCAGCAGAGATGGAGGACGCACAGATACGCAGTATTTT. Translating gives CATSRDGGRTDTQYF. The chain uses TRBV15 and TRBJ2-3; D perhaps matches TRBD2 (5 bases). The CDR3 loop spans 15 amino acids. Deletions cut 0 bases from V and 1 base from J, with 8 bases between. CDR1 LNHNV and CDR2 YYDKDF come from the germline V gene (reference sequence).

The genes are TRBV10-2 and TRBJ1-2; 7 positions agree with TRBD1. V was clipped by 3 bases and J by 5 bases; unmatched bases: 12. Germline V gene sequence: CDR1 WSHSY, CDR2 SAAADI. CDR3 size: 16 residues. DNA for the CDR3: TGCGCCAGCAGTGACCCCGGGACAGCACAAACGTATGGCTACACCTTC. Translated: CASSDPGTAQTYGYTF.

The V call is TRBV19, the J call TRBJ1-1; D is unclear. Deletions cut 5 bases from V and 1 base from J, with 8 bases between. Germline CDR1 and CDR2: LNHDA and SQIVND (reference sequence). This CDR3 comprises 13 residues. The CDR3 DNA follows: TGTGCCAGTAGTGAAAGGCCGAACACTGAAGCTTTCTTT. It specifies CASSERPNTEAFF.

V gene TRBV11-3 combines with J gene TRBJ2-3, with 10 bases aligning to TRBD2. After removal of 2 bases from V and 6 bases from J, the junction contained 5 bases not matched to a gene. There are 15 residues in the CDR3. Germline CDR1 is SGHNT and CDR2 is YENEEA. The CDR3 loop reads CASSLTSGVWDTQYF. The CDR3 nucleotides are TGTGCCAGCAGCTTAACTAGCGGGGTATGGGATACGCAGTATTTT.

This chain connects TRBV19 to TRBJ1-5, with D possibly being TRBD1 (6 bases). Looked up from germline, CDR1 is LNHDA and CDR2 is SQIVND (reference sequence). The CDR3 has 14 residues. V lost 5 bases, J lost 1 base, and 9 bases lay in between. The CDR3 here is CASSPGQSNQPQHF. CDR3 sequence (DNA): TGTGCCAGTAGTCCCGGACAGAGCAATCAGCCCCAGCATTTT.